What follows are 20 T cell receptor beta chains derived from one specimen sequenced in a study of shared clonotypes between healthy human individuals. Only in-frame clones appear in the TCRdb table, and some are missing; sequencing was by immunoSEQ multiplex PCR. The sample contains hundreds of thousands of clones, about three quarters of which appear only once. The sample consisted of memory CD4+ T cells sorted from blood. Documented subset: CD45RA-negative fraction. The receptor set was obtained from a woman aged 30 to 39 in good health.

The rearrangement joins TRBV4-2 to TRBJ1-1; no definite D call. Germline V gives CDR1 LGHNA, CDR2 YNFKEQ. V was trimmed by 0 bases and J by 1 base, leaving 12 bases between them. The CDR3 consists of 16 residues. The CDR3 protein is CASSQDGFVGNTEAFF. In nucleotides, the CDR3 is TGTGCCAGCAGCCAAGACGGTTTTGTGGGGAACACTGAAGCTTTCTTT.

The chain is built from TRBV19 and TRBJ1-5; TRBD1 matches at 7 bases. The CDR3 length is 15 residues. After removal of 4 bases from V and 2 bases from J, the junction contained 5 bases not matched to a gene. Germline values: CDR1 LNHDA, CDR2 SQIVND (reference sequence). The CDR3 sequence is CASSNRQGGNQPQHF. Here the CDR3 DNA reads TGTGCCAGTAGTAATCGACAGGGAGGCAATCAGCCCCAGCATTTT.

This clone was seen ten or more times. The chain is built from TRBV7-2 and TRBJ2-5, with 13 positions matching TRBD2. The CDR3 totals 16 residues. V lost 4 bases and J lost 6; bases outside the gene matches: 8. Germline-derived CDR1 and CDR2 are SGHTA and FQGNSA. The CDR3 sequence: CASSSPGTSGIKTQYF. CDR3 sequence (DNA): TGTGCCAGCAGCTCCCCCGGGACTAGCGGGATAAAGACCCAGTACTTC.

This chain connects TRBV18 to TRBJ2-2, with 10 nucleotides matching TRBD2. The V gene end was trimmed by 6 bases and the J gene end by 3 bases; junction bases not matched to a gene: 7. The CDR3 totals 16 residues. The germline CDR1 and CDR2 sequences are KGHSH and LQKENI. The CDR3, as DNA: TGTGCCAGCTCCTCCGGACTAGCGGAGTACACCGGGGAGCTGTTTTTT. Protein: CASSSGLAEYTGELFF.

This clone was seen ten or more times. This same CDR3 is encoded by further DNA sequences in the sample. The V and J genes are TRBV14 and TRBJ1-1; no definite D call. In germline, CDR1 is SGHDN, CDR2 FVKESK. V lost 2 bases and J 0 bases, leaving 4 bases between the germline ends. CDR3 length: 13 residues. The CDR3 is CASSQHMNTEAFF. The CDR3 DNA reads TGTGCCAGCAGCCAACACATGAACACTGAAGCTTTCTTT. The full variable domain, its missing parts supplied by reference TRBV14 and TRBJ1-1, is EAGVTQFPSHSVIEKGQTVTLRCDPISGHDNLYWYRRVMGKEIKFLLHFVKESKQDESGMPNNRFLAERTGGTYSTLKVQPAELEDSGVYFCASSQHMNTEAFFGQGTRLTVV.

The J gene is TRBJ2-1, the V gene TRBV6-5; 9 bases align to TRBD1. Germline V CDR1 and CDR2: MNHEY, SVGAGI. With V trimmed by 6 bases and J by 5 bases, 8 bases remained unmatched. There are 15 residues in the CDR3. In nucleotides, the CDR3 is TGTGCCAGCAGACCCGGACAGGGGAGGCACAATGAGCAGTTCTTC. Translated: CASRPGQGRHNEQFF.

This chain uses TRBV30 with TRBJ2-6, with 8 nucleotides matching TRBD1. This CDR3 has 16 residues. Germline V gives CDR1 GTSNPN, CDR2 SVGIG (reference sequence). V was clipped by 8 bases and J by 0 bases; unmatched bases: 9. The CDR3, as DNA: TGTGCCGGCTTCAGGGGGCTGAGCTCTGGGGCCAACGTCCTGACTTTC. It yields the protein CAGFRGLSSGANVLTF.

About this clone: This sample also contains other DNA sequences that code for the same CDR3. The rearrangement joins TRBV29-1 to TRBJ2-1; D remains ambiguous. Trimming removed 7 bases at V and 0 bases at J, with 10 bases between. The germline gives CDR1 SQVTM, CDR2 ANQGSEA. The CDR3 totals 13 residues. This chain's CDR3 is CSGLRGSYNEQFF. CDR3 DNA: TGCAGCGGGCTTCGAGGCTCCTACAATGAGCAGTTCTTC.

This clone has only one observation. This chain connects TRBV11-2 to TRBJ1-1, with D possibly being TRBD1 (6 bases). The CDR3 contains 14 residues. Trimming removed 2 bases from V and 4 bases from J, with 11 bases in between. Germline assignment: CDR1 SGHAT and CDR2 FQNNGV. The chain's CDR3 is CASSLSRGSTEAFF. Here the CDR3 DNA reads TGTGCCAGCAGCTTATCGAGGGGGTCCACTGAAGCTTTCTTT. The full variable domain, rest sourced from reference TRBV11-2 and TRBJ1-1, is EAGVAQSPRYKIIEKRQSVAFWCNPISGHATLYWYQQILGQGPKLLIQFQNNGVVDDSQLPKDRFSAERLKGVDSTLKIQPAKLEDSAVYLCASSLSRGSTEAFFGQGTRLTVV.

The chain carries TRBV28 and TRBJ2-7, with D possibly TRBD1 on 6 matching bases. Germline V gene sequence: CDR1 MDHEN, CDR2 SYDVKM. Trimming took 5 bases from V and 2 from J, leaving 13 bases between them. This CDR3 spans 14 amino acids. The CDR3, as DNA: TGTGCCAGCAGTCAGACAGGACCAACCTACGAGCAGTACTTC. Protein: CASSQTGPTYEQYF.

The chain recombines TRBV25-1 with TRBJ1-4, with D unresolved. The germline gives CDR1 MGHDK, CDR2 SYGVNS. The CDR3 is made up of 12 amino acids. Trimming took off 7 bases at V and 0 bases at J, with 3 bases between the two ends. The CDR3, as DNA: TGTGCCAGCATGGCAACTAATGAAAAACTGTTTTTT. Its protein product is CASMATNEKLFF. The full variable domain, rest sourced from reference TRBV25-1 and TRBJ1-4, is EADIYQTPRYLVIGTGKKITLECSQTMGHDKMYWYQQDPGMELHLIHYSYGVNSTEKGDLSSESTVSRIRTEHFPLTLESARPSHTSQYLCASMATNEKLFFGSGTQLSVL.

The chain uses TRBV6-6 and TRBJ1-1; a possible D gene is TRBD1 (5 bases). Germline lookup yields CDR1 MNHNY and CDR2 SVGAGI (reference sequence). V was shortened by 7 bases and J by 5 bases, with 20 bases between the two germline ends. The CDR3 is 15 amino acids. CDR3 amino acids: CASTLIQGVETEAFF. For the CDR3, the DNA is TGTGCCAGCACCCTGATTCAGGGTGTGGAGACTGAAGCTTTCTTT.

This chain connects TRBV7-2 to TRBJ1-1, with 9 bases that match TRBD1. V dropped 5 bases and J dropped 5; count of bases not matched to a gene: 9. The CDR3 runs to 15 residues. Germline V lookup: CDR1 SGHTA, CDR2 FQGNSA. For the CDR3, the DNA is TGTGCCAGCAGCCTGAGACAGGGGGAGAGGACTGAAGCTTTCTTT. It yields the protein CASSLRQGERTEAFF.

This clone was observed a few times. The chain joins TRBV2 to TRBJ1-2; D unclear. V gave up 7 bases and J gave up 0 bases, with 18 bases separating them. The CDR3 spans 16 residues. CDR1 is SNHLY and CDR2 is FYNNEI in the germline V gene. The CDR3 region is CASTYHSIRANYGYTF. CDR3 bases: TGTGCCAGCACATACCACAGCATCAGAGCTAACTATGGCTACACCTTC.

This clone was counted ten times or more. The DNA for the CDR3 is TGTGCCAGCAGCTTCAGGGATCCCGGGGAGCTGTTTTTT. As protein: CASSFRDPGELFF. The chain combines TRBV11-2 with TRBJ2-2, with D perhaps matching TRBD1 (5 bases). The CDR3 extends over 13 amino acids. V was trimmed by 3 bases and J by 6 bases, leaving 8 bases between them. Germline V gene data show CDR1 as SGHAT and CDR2 as FQNNGV.

The CDR3: CAIREDRSTNYGYTF. The CDR3, as DNA: TGTGCCATCAGGGAGGACAGGTCAACCAACTATGGCTACACCTTC. The V gene is TRBV10-3, the J gene TRBJ1-2, with 7 bases aligning to TRBD1. J was trimmed by 2 bases and V by 6 bases; bases with no gene match: 9. Germline V CDR1 and CDR2: ENHRY, SYGVKD. The CDR3 has 15 amino acids.

This clone has only a few counts. V is TRBV7-3 and J is TRBJ2-1; D is unclear. This CDR3 spans 11 amino acids. V was clipped by 1 base and J by 12 bases, with 7 bases between them. CDR1 is SGHTA, CDR2 FQGTGA, per germline. CDR3 sequence (DNA): TGTGCCAGCAGCTTAAAGGACGTGCAGTTCTTC. Amino acids: CASSLKDVQFF.

The chain is built from TRBV6-6 and TRBJ2-1; 11 bases are shared with TRBD2. The CDR3 is made up of 15 amino acids. CDR1 and CDR2 (germline): MNHNY, SVGAGI (reference sequence). V was clipped by 4 bases and J by 7 bases; unmatched bases: 6. CDR3 DNA sequence: TGTGCCAGCAGTTTCACTAGCGGGAGAAGGAATGAGCAGTTCTTC. Protein product: CASSFTSGRRNEQFF.

The rearrangement uses TRBV4-1 and TRBJ2-7; D ambiguous. Germline CDR1 and CDR2: MGHRA and YSYEKL. V was pared by 5 bases and J by 0 bases, with 20 bases between. The CDR3 has 17 amino acids. The CDR3 region is CASSFLPDTYISYEQYF. CDR3 nucleotide sequence: TGCGCCAGCAGCTTTCTTCCTGACACCTACATCTCCTACGAGCAGTACTTC.

In its sample, this clone was seen a few times. The CDR3 reads CASSISGGTGELFF. DNA for the CDR3: TGCGCCAGCAGCATCTCGGGCGGGACCGGGGAGCTGTTTTTT. J is TRBJ2-2 and V is TRBV5-1, with D perhaps TRBD2 (5 bases). Deletions cut 4 bases from V and 5 bases from J, with 12 bases between. Germline V gene lookup returns CDR1 SGHRS and CDR2 YFSETQ. The CDR3 extends over 14 amino acids.